This T cell receptor (beta chain) was sequenced during a study of CD8+ T cells in alopecia areata. Study-level points and caveats: Under tofacitinib, numerous expanded lesional clonotypes remained detectable in scalp and blood.

Germline-derived CDR1 and CDR2 are KGHSH and LQKENI. V gave up 3 bases and J gave up 6 bases, with 6 bases separating them. The CDR3 covers 11 residues. As regards this clone: The antigen is unknown.

The treatment is: oral pan-JAK inhibitor, 5-10 mg twice daily. Investigators isolated RNA and reverse transcribed it into cDNA to act as the sequencing template. Only in-frame clones appear in the TCRdb table, and some are missing; sequencing was by immunoSEQ multiplex PCR. The sample contains approximately 220,000 clones, under 40% of which appear only once. The clonotype comes from a human donor with alopecia areata. The chain is built from TRBV18 and TRBJ2-7; TRBD2 might be the D (5 bases). This material consisted of CD4+ T cells sorted from blood, taken around week 30, from a patient treated with tofacitinib. The CDR3 DNA is TGTGCCAGCTCACCCGCGGGCGAGCAGTACTTC. This translates into CASSPAGEQYF.